A selection of T cell receptor beta chains follows, all from one sample in a study of blood T cell repertoires in COVID-19. Libraries were prepared by immunoSEQ multiplex PCR; TCRdb keeps only in-frame clonotypes and omits some of them. In the table there are under 300,000 clones, around nine tenths of which are singletons. The sample taken for sequencing was PBMCs or T cells enriched from blood (not recorded which). The receptors derive from a woman in her thirties or forties who had been exposed to COVID-19. Each CDR3 is given with its conserved first and last residue. The order of the fields is V gene, J gene, CDR3 length, CDR3 protein.

>TRBV19|TRBJ1-1|15
CASSIGQGENTEAFF
>TRBV18|TRBJ2-7|13
CASSPPASYEQYF
>TRBV15|TRBJ1-4|15
CATSRDLGRDEKLFF
>TRBV23-1|TRBJ1-5|18
CASRKKDRGRIGNQPQHF
>TRBV29-1|TRBJ2-7|11
CSVDGIDEQYF
>TRBV20-1|TRBJ1-3|15
CSASRDTGPGNTIYF
>TRBV3-1/TRBV3-2|TRBJ2-2|12
CASSQQTGELFF
>TRBV24-1|TRBJ1-1|15
CATSASTGPITEAFF
>TRBV28|TRBJ1-1|15
CASTPGGAGNTEAFF
>TRBV4-1|TRBJ2-1|16
CASSQPYRDRDNEQFF
>TRBV27|TRBJ1-1|14
CASSSSGGDTEAFF
>TRBV2|TRBJ2-7|13
CASSRDRKNEQYF
>TRBV27|TRBJ2-2|14
CASSFAVNTGELFF
>TRBV9|TRBJ2-5|16
CASSARGLRGLETQYF
>TRBV29-1|TRBJ1-1|18
CSVEGVPGQRFMNTEAFF
>TRBV28|TRBJ2-3|16
CASSFPSTGIADTQYF
>TRBV27|TRBJ1-2|15
CASNPRGTGPYGYTF
>TRBV10-3|TRBJ2-1|13
CAISEAGKNEQFF
>TRBV12-3/TRBV12-4|TRBJ1-5|13
CASITGLGQPQHF
>TRBV10-3|TRBJ1-3|12
CAIGGARNTIYF
>TRBV29-1|TRBJ1-4|17
CSVEEVEQGGVNEKLFF
>TRBV18|TRBJ2-1|16
CASSPSAGGLYNEQFF
>TRBV5-1|TRBJ1-1|14
CASSSGQPNTEAFF
>TRBV2|TRBJ1-2|18
CASRGETGQGSYNYGYTF
>TRBV24-1|TRBJ2-1|16
CATSDRTLAGNNEQFF
>TRBV9|TRBJ2-1|13
CASSPREGNEQFF
>TRBV18|TRBJ1-1|17
CASSPPGRGPAGAEAFF
>TRBV7-2|TRBJ2-5|17
CASSPYPRGKRGETQYF
>TRBV27|TRBJ1-2|13
CASSLDRTLGYTF
>TRBV2|TRBJ2-3|15
CASSEALAGVDTQYF
>TRBV7-9|TRBJ1-4|14
CASSFRTGGEKLFF
>TRBV18|TRBJ2-7|13
CASSAPGAYEQYF
>TRBV4-3|TRBJ1-1|15
CASSQVLGGKTEAFF